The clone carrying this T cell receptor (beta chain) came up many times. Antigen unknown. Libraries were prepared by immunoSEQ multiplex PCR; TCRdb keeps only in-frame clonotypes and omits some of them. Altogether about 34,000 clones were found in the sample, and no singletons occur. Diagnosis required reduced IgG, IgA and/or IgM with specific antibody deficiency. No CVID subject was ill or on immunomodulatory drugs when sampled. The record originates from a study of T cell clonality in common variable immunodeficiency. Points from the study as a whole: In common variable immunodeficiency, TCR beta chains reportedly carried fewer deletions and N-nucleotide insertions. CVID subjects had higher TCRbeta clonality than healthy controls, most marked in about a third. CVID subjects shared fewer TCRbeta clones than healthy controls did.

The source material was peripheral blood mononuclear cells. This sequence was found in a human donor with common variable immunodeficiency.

CDR3 region: CASSFQGAGEKLFF. CDR3 DNA, as far as it was read: TGTGCCAGCAGCTTCCAGGGGGCAGGAGAAAAA. The rearrangement joins TRBV7-9 to TRBJ1-4; 8 nucleotides align to TRBD1. The CDR3 end lies 3 residues beyond the end of the read and is filled in from the germline J gene. Germline V gives CDR1 SEHNR, CDR2 FQNEAQ (reference sequence). This CDR3 is built from 14 residues. V lost 3 bases to trimming and J lost 8 bases; unmatched junction nucleotides: 5.